The 21 T cell receptor beta chains below come from one sample, sequenced in a study of cytomegalovirus exposure and HLA in healthy donors. PCR primers comprised 60 Vbeta and 13 Jbeta primers. The data were produced by immunoSEQ multiplex PCR, yet TCRdb's version contains in-frame clones alone and is incomplete. The table records 200,000 to 250,000 clones, over 65% of them present only once. The sequencing input was PBMCs. The source is a man younger than 35 in good health and CMV-seronegative.

This sequence joins TRBV5-1 and TRBJ1-6; TRBD1 agrees at 8 bases. The CDR3 loop spans 18 amino acids. The V gene's germline CDR1 is SGHRS and CDR2 YFSETQ. Losses at the gene ends were 5 bases for V and 10 bases for J; bases not matched to a gene: 20. In nucleotides, the CDR3 is TGCGCCAGCAGGCCACAACCGGGACAGGCCCTACGGACGTCACCCCTCCACTTT. Translating gives CASRPQPGQALRTSPLHF.

The chain couples TRBV2 to TRBJ2-3; D not resolved. The CDR3 consists of 10 residues. Trimming removed 8 bases at V and 9 bases at J, with 9 bases between. Germline lookup yields CDR1 SNHLY and CDR2 FYNNEI. This chain's CDR3 is CASGPRTQYF. CDR3 DNA sequence: TGTGCCAGCGGGCCCCGCACGCAGTATTTT.

The V call is TRBV2, the J call TRBJ2-5, with TRBD2 matching over 8 bases. The CDR3 totals 14 residues. CDR1 is SNHLY and CDR2 is FYNNEI in the germline V gene. Trimming at V came to 10 bases and at J to 5 bases, leaving 12 bases not matched to a gene. In DNA form, the CDR3 reads TGTGCCATGACCAGGGGACTAGGGGAGGAGACCCAGTACTTC. Protein product: CAMTRGLGEETQYF.

The V call is TRBV18, the J call TRBJ1-1; no reliable D call. Trimming shortened V by 2 bases and J by 3 bases, and 13 bases separated the two germline ends. The length of the CDR3 is 15 residues. Germline loops: CDR1 KGHSH, CDR2 LQKENI. CDR3 protein: CASSPSARRDTEAFF. DNA of the CDR3: TGTGCCAGCTCACCATCTGCACGGAGGGACACTGAAGCTTTCTTT.

The V call is TRBV6-1, the J call TRBJ1-2; possibly TRBD1 for D (5 bases). The CDR3 is made up of 13 amino acids. Between the trimmed V and J ends, which lost 10 bases and 4 bases, there was a span of 16 bases. Per germline, CDR1 MNHNS and CDR2 SASEGT. In DNA form, the CDR3 reads TGTGCCACCACACCGACAGACCTCTATGGCTACACCTTC. Amino acids: CATTPTDLYGYTF.

In this sample, this clone turned up once. The chain combines TRBV7-6 with TRBJ1-3, with 8 bases aligning to TRBD1. This CDR3 region has 16 residues. From germline, CDR1 is SGHVS and CDR2 FNYEAQ. The ends lost 3 bases at V and 4 bases at J; junction bases unmatched: 8. CDR3 nucleotide sequence: TGTGCCAGCAGCTTGGAGGACAGGGCAACCGGAAACACCATATATTTT. This gives the protein CASSLEDRATGNTIYF.

The CDR3 protein is CASSDGGTAKNTGELFF. CDR3 coding DNA: TGTGCCAGCAGTGACGGAGGGACAGCAAAGAACACCGGGGAGCTGTTTTTT. J is TRBJ2-2 and V is TRBV6-1; D might be TRBD1 (7 bases). The germline V gene encodes CDR1 MNHNS and CDR2 SASEGT. Trimming removed 3 bases at V and 1 base at J, with 15 bases between. This CDR3 comprises 17 residues.

The chain joins TRBV5-1 to TRBJ2-3; perhaps TRBD1 as D (5 bases). In germline, CDR1 is SGHRS, CDR2 YFSETQ. Trimming stripped 1 base from V and 2 bases from J, with 11 bases between. The CDR3 has 15 residues. CDR3 region: CASSLLPRDTDTQYF. The CDR3, as DNA: TGCGCCAGCAGCTTGCTCCCCAGGGACACAGATACGCAGTATTTT.

The chain couples TRBV10-3 to TRBJ2-1; weak D call: TRBD1 (5 bases). With 7 bases removed from V and 0 bases from J, the gap between germline ends came to 10 bases. Germline V gives CDR1 ENHRY, CDR2 SYGVKD. The CDR3 covers 14 residues. DNA of the CDR3: TGTGCCATCAAGGGGCAGAACTCCTACAATGAGCAGTTCTTC. As protein: CAIKGQNSYNEQFF.

This chain joins TRBV27 and TRBJ1-1; tentative D call: TRBD1 (6 bases). With 4 bases removed from V and 5 bases from J, the gap between germline ends came to 11 bases. The germline gives CDR1 MNHEY, CDR2 SMNVEV (reference sequence). This CDR3 spans 13 amino acids. The CDR3 is CASSSGQMTEAFF. In DNA, the CDR3 is TGTGCCAGCAGTTCCGGACAGATGACTGAAGCTTTCTTT.

The chain couples TRBV7-9 to TRBJ2-7; 10 bases agree with TRBD1. The CDR3 contains 15 residues. In germline, CDR1 is SEHNR, CDR2 FQNEAQ (reference sequence). After removal of 5 bases from V and 3 bases from J, the junction contained 7 bases not matched to a gene. The CDR3 spells CASSATGTGDYEQYF. DNA of the CDR3: TGTGCCAGCAGCGCGACCGGGACAGGGGACTACGAGCAGTACTTC.

The chain recombines TRBV5-1 with TRBJ2-1, with TRBD1 matching over 8 bases. Germline CDR1 and CDR2: SGHRS and YFSETQ. CDR3 length: 16 amino acids. Trimming at V came to 2 bases and at J to 3 bases, leaving 7 bases not matched to a gene. CDR3 sequence: CASSLTGGESYNEQFF. The CDR3, as DNA: TGCGCCAGCAGCTTAACAGGGGGAGAGAGCTACAATGAGCAGTTCTTC.

A remark on this clone: A read error may produce the germline difference seen at one junction end. The rearrangement joins TRBV2 to TRBJ1-1; D is uncertain. Germline V gene lookup returns CDR1 SNHLY and CDR2 FYNNEI. This CDR3 spans 12 amino acids. CDR3 sequence (DNA): TGTGCCAGCAGTGAAGCTTTTCCTGAGGCTTTCTTT. Encoded protein: CASSEAFPEAFF.

The chain employs TRBV30 and TRBJ2-1; a weak D match, TRBD1 (6 bases). CDR3 length: 12 amino acids. Trimming removed 5 bases from V and 9 bases from J, with 14 bases in between. The V gene's germline CDR1 is GTSNPN and CDR2 SVGIG (reference sequence). The CDR3 here is CAWGTRGGEQFF. In DNA, the CDR3 is TGTGCCTGGGGAACCAGGGGTGGTGAGCAGTTCTTC.

This clone showed up just once. CDR3 sequence (DNA): TGTGCCAGCAGTTTATCCGGGACAGGGTGGTACGAGCAGTACTTC. Translated, it gives CASSLSGTGWYEQYF. J is TRBJ2-7 and V is TRBV27; 9 positions agree with TRBD1. This CDR3 contains 15 residues. Trimming removed 0 bases from V and 4 bases from J; junction bases left unmatched: 4. Germline-derived CDR1 and CDR2 are MNHEY and SMNVEV (reference sequence).

This chain joins TRBV5-1 and TRBJ1-1; the match to TRBD1 covers 8 bases. The CDR3 is made up of 14 amino acids. Germline assignment: CDR1 SGHRS and CDR2 YFSETQ. V lost 3 bases, J lost 1 base, and 2 bases stayed unmatched. The CDR3 region has the DNA TGCGCCAGCAGCTCCGGGACAGGGAACACTGAAGCTTTCTTT. As protein: CASSSGTGNTEAFF.

The chain employs TRBV7-3 and TRBJ2-5; 8 bases are a match to TRBD1. Per germline, CDR1 SGHTA and CDR2 FQGTGA. V lost 5 bases to trimming and J lost 4 bases; unmatched junction nucleotides: 9. The CDR3 is 15 amino acids. The CDR3 is CASSHTTGVRETQYF. As DNA, the CDR3 is TGTGCCAGCAGCCATACGACAGGGGTGCGAGAGACCCAGTACTTC.

V gene TRBV21-1 combines with J gene TRBJ2-7; the table names TRBD2, a call not compared with the DNA. TRBV21-1 is noted as a pseudogene. The CDR3 is 16 residues long. In DNA, the CDR3 is TGTGCCAGCAGGATTTCTAGCGGGGGACCCTCCTACGAGCAGTACTTC. This codes for CASRISSGGPSYEQYF.

This clone has a handful of counts. V gene TRBV5-1 combines with J gene TRBJ2-1, with TRBD1 identical over 8 bases. The CDR3 runs 15 residues. Germline V CDR1 and CDR2: SGHRS, YFSETQ. V was clipped by 0 bases and J by 5 bases; unmatched bases: 4. CDR3 nucleotide sequence: TGCGCCAGCAGCTTGGCAGGGGGCGAGCACAATGAGCAGTTCTTC. This translates into CASSLAGGEHNEQFF.

The chain is built from TRBV6-6 and TRBJ2-3; no reliable D call. This CDR3 contains 13 residues. Germline values: CDR1 MNHNY, CDR2 SVGAGI (reference sequence). Trimming took off 5 bases at V and 4 bases at J, with 10 bases between the two ends. CDR3 residues: CASSHAIADTQYF. In DNA form, the CDR3 reads TGTGCCAGCAGTCACGCGATCGCAGATACGCAGTATTTT.

The V call is TRBV2, the J call TRBJ2-3, with 11 nucleotides matching TRBD2. The CDR3 has 17 residues. CDR1 SNHLY and CDR2 FYNNEI come from the germline V gene. V lost 4 bases, J lost 0 bases, and 6 bases stayed unmatched. CDR3 protein: CASSGLAGGSSTDTQYF. The CDR3 region has the DNA TGTGCCAGCAGTGGGCTAGCGGGAGGTTCTAGCACAGATACGCAGTATTTT.